Below, 28 T cell receptor beta chains from the same sample are listed, as sequenced in a study of shared clonotypes between healthy human individuals. Using immunoSEQ multiplex PCR, the repertoire was profiled, and TCRdb retains in-frame clones only, with some absent. The sample carries about 980,000 clones, approximately 80% recorded once. Sequencing was performed on memory CD4+ T cells sorted from blood. The subset denotes: CD45RA-negative fraction. The source of these receptors is a man aged 18 to 35 in good health.

The rearrangement uses TRBV7-9 and TRBJ2-3; D is ambiguous. Per the germline V gene, CDR1 is SEHNR and CDR2 is FQNEAQ (reference sequence). Between the trimmed V and J ends, which lost 5 bases and 1 base, there was a span of 16 bases. The CDR3 contains 16 residues. The CDR3 coding sequence is TGTGCCAGCAGCGGAGCACCGTCTCGCGGCACAGATACGCAGTATTTT. Encoded protein: CASSGAPSRGTDTQYF.

This chain joins TRBV25-1 and TRBJ1-2; possible D gene TRBD1, 5 bases. Trimming removed 8 bases at V and 4 bases at J, with 14 bases between. The germline CDR1 and CDR2 sequences are MGHDK and SYGVNS. The CDR3 is made up of 13 amino acids. In nucleotides, the CDR3 is TGTGCCAGCTCGCGGGGGGGAGGCTATGGCTACACCTTC. Encoded protein: CASSRGGGYGYTF.

Here the CDR3 DNA reads TGTGCCAGCAGCTCCGGGACTAGTGGCACCGGGGAGCTGTTTTTT. It codes for CASSSGTSGTGELFF. V gene TRBV6-5 combines with J gene TRBJ2-2; TRBD2 agrees at 8 bases. This CDR3 has 15 amino acids. Trimming removed 6 bases from V and 4 bases from J; junction bases left unmatched: 7. CDR1 and CDR2 (germline): MNHEY, SVGAGI.

J is TRBJ1-1 and V is TRBV6-1; D possibly corresponds to TRBD1 (5 bases). The CDR3 has 15 residues. CDR1 and CDR2 from the germline V gene are MNHNS and SASEGT. Trimming left V 6 bases short and J 1 base short, with 15 bases between. The CDR3 DNA reads as TGTGCCAGCAGCGACAGTAGAGTTAGGAACACTGAAGCTTTCTTT. The encoded protein is CASSDSRVRNTEAFF.

The J gene is TRBJ2-7, the V gene TRBV6-5; D not certain. The CDR3 consists of 13 residues. The V gene lost 5 bases and the J gene lost 6 bases, with 14 bases spanning the gap. Looked up from germline, CDR1 is MNHEY and CDR2 is SVGAGI. CDR3 residues: CASSHNGRSEQYF. In DNA form, the CDR3 reads TGTGCCAGCAGTCATAATGGCCGGTCCGAGCAGTACTTC.

The V and J genes are TRBV11-2 and TRBJ1-2; D remains ambiguous. The CDR3 extends over 14 amino acids. V gave up 1 base and J gave up 4 bases, with 10 bases separating them. Germline lookup yields CDR1 SGHAT and CDR2 FQNNGV. In DNA form, the CDR3 reads TGTGCCAGCAGCTTAGCGGGAGTTACCTATGGCTACACCTTC. Residues: CASSLAGVTYGYTF.

The rearrangement uses TRBV5-8 and TRBJ2-2, with 9 bases aligning to TRBD2. The CDR3 is 16 amino acids. V gave up 5 bases and J gave up 4 bases; unmatched junction bases: 9. CDR1 is SGHTS and CDR2 is YDEGEE in the germline V gene. The CDR3 reads CASSLLAGVSTGELFF. The CDR3 region has the DNA TGTGCCAGCAGTTTGTTAGCGGGGGTCTCCACCGGGGAGCTGTTTTTT.

V is TRBV2 and J is TRBJ2-7; 10 bases fit TRBD2. The length of the CDR3 is 12 residues. V lost 6 bases, J lost 4 bases, and 0 bases stayed unmatched. Germline assignment: CDR1 SNHLY and CDR2 FYNNEI. The CDR3 region has the DNA TGTGCCAGCAGACTAGCGGGGTACGAGCAGTACTTC. This sequence encodes CASRLAGYEQYF.

V gene TRBV18 combines with J gene TRBJ1-2; unclear D gene. The ends were cut back, 2 bases at V and 4 bases at J, with 8 bases in the middle. The CDR3 length is 13 residues. The germline CDR1 and CDR2 sequences are KGHSH and LQKENI. The CDR3 is CASSPVLSYGYTF. In nucleotides, the CDR3 is TGTGCCAGCTCACCAGTACTTTCCTATGGCTACACCTTC.

This chain uses TRBV30 with TRBJ1-5, with 8 nucleotides matching TRBD1. CDR1 and CDR2 (germline): GTSNPN, SVGIG (reference sequence). The J segment lost 6 bases and the V segment lost 0 bases, leaving 4 bases of the junction unmatched. This CDR3 has 14 residues. The CDR3 sequence is CAWSVRQGIQPQHF. CDR3 bases: TGTGCCTGGAGTGTAAGACAGGGGATTCAGCCCCAGCATTTT.

The CDR3 coding sequence is TGTGCCAGCAGTTCGTCTACCTCTGGACTAGAAGAGACCCAGTACTTC. Its translation is CASSSSTSGLEETQYF. The chain employs TRBV27 and TRBJ2-5; 7 nucleotides align to TRBD2. V was clipped by 4 bases and J by 3 bases; unmatched bases: 11. Germline values: CDR1 MNHEY, CDR2 SMNVEV (reference sequence). The length of the CDR3 is 16 residues.

The CDR3 DNA reads TGTGCCAGCAGCCTTAGCGGGGGAACTAGCACAGATACGCAGTATTTT. Amino acids: CASSLSGGTSTDTQYF. The rearrangement joins TRBV7-3 to TRBJ2-3; TRBD2 matches at 9 bases. The CDR3 has 16 amino acids. The germline gives CDR1 SGHTA, CDR2 FQGTGA. V was clipped by 5 bases and J by 0 bases; unmatched bases: 6.

J is TRBJ1-5 and V is TRBV29-1; D might be TRBD1 (5 bases). Trimming shortened V by 7 bases and J by 3 bases, and 16 bases separated the two germline ends. This CDR3 is built from 14 residues. CDR1 is SQVTM, CDR2 ANQGSEA, per germline. The CDR3 sequence: CSALESGLNQPQHF. CDR3 sequence (DNA): TGCAGCGCCCTCGAATCAGGGCTCAATCAGCCCCAGCATTTT.

The CDR3 DNA is TGTGCCAGCTCTACGGGACACCTCTATGGCTACACCTTC. Amino acids: CASSTGHLYGYTF. This sequence joins TRBV6-5 and TRBJ1-2; D possibly corresponds to TRBD1 (6 bases). Trimming shortened V by 8 bases and J by 4 bases, and 14 bases separated the two germline ends. This CDR3 spans 13 amino acids. CDR1 and CDR2 (germline): MNHEY, SVGAGI.

The chain carries TRBV19 and TRBJ2-1, with 8 bases lining up with TRBD2. J gave up 4 bases and V 7 bases, and 9 bases lay outside the gene matches. Germline assignment: CDR1 LNHDA and CDR2 SQIVND (reference sequence). CDR3 size: 15 residues. The CDR3 is CASTPGSGRYNEQFF. CDR3 DNA: TGTGCCAGTACCCCTGGGAGCGGGAGATACAATGAGCAGTTCTTC.

The J gene is TRBJ1-1, the V gene TRBV5-1; a weak D match, TRBD1 (5 bases). Trimming shortened V by 0 bases and J by 4 bases, and 16 bases separated the two germline ends. The CDR3 has 16 amino acids. Germline assignment: CDR1 SGHRS and CDR2 YFSETQ. CDR3 in DNA: TGCGCCAGCAGCTTGGGGGACGTTAGGGGCGGCACTGAAGCTTTCTTT. Translating gives CASSLGDVRGGTEAFF.

This rearrangement joins TRBV29-1 to TRBJ1-5; 10 bases are shared with TRBD1. Germline CDR1 reads SQVTM; CDR2 reads ANQGSEA. The CDR3 extends over 14 amino acids. The ends lost 6 bases at V and 4 bases at J; junction bases unmatched: 6. CDR3 bases: TGCAGCGTAGCCGGGACAGGGGTTAATCAGCCCCAGCATTTT. Its translation is CSVAGTGVNQPQHF.

The rearrangement links TRBV5-4 to TRBJ1-2, with 8 bases lining up with TRBD1. Germline CDR1 SGHNT, CDR2 YYREEE (reference sequence). This CDR3 has 15 residues. Trimming took 4 bases from V and 2 from J; bases not matched to a gene: 7. As DNA, the CDR3 is TGTGCCAGCAGCGCCGGGACAGGCAGCAACTATGGCTACACCTTC. It codes for CASSAGTGSNYGYTF.

V usage is TRBV27 and J usage is TRBJ1-5; 8 bases are shared with TRBD1. This CDR3 is 14 amino acids long. The J segment lost 5 bases and the V segment lost 6 bases, leaving 6 bases of the junction unmatched. Germline CDR1 is MNHEY and CDR2 is SMNVEV (reference sequence). This CDR3 is CASSRQGAYQPQHF. Here the CDR3 DNA reads TGTGCCAGCAGCCGTCAGGGGGCCTATCAGCCCCAGCATTTT.

Concerning this clone: One base away lies a much larger clone, so this may be a sequencing read error. The J gene is TRBJ2-1, the V gene TRBV7-8; tentative D call: TRBD1 (6 bases). Germline V lookup: CDR1 SGHVS, CDR2 FQNEAQ. CDR3 length: 13 amino acids. Trimming stripped 1 base from V and 6 bases from J, with 7 bases between. CDR3 bases: TGTGCCAGCAGCTTAGGGACAGTCAATGAGCAGTTCTTC. Translated: CASSLGTVNEQFF.

J is TRBJ1-4 and V is TRBV28; the D gene is possibly TRBD1 (5 bases). In germline, CDR1 is MDHEN, CDR2 SYDVKM. This CDR3 is 14 amino acids long. Trimming took 7 bases from V and 7 from J, leaving 16 bases between them. The CDR3, as DNA: TGTGCCAGCACCCAGGACATTTCGGGTGAAAAACTGTTTTTT. This sequence encodes CASTQDISGEKLFF.

The chain joins TRBV21-1 to TRBJ1-4. TRBV21-1 is a pseudogene locus. There are 17 residues in the CDR3. The CDR3 DNA reads TGTGCCAGCAGCAAAGCGCACAGGGAGGAGGAAGATGAAAAACTGTTTTTT. Protein: CASSKAHREEEDEKLFF.

The CDR3 DNA follows: TGTGCCAGCAGATCCACAGCTAGCAGTGAAAAACTGTTTTTT. Translation gives CASRSTASSEKLFF. The chain is built from TRBV6-1 and TRBJ1-4; D is unresolved. V dropped 6 bases and J dropped 7 bases, with 15 bases sitting between them. CDR3 length: 14 residues. From germline, CDR1 is MNHNS and CDR2 SASEGT.

The V and J genes are TRBV9 and TRBJ2-6; D gene unclear. CDR1 and CDR2 from the germline V gene are SGDLS and YYNGEE. Trimming pared 5 bases from V and 0 bases from J, leaving 12 bases between. CDR3 length: 16 residues. The CDR3 sequence: CASSGPQASGANVLTF. CDR3 bases: TGTGCCAGCAGTGGTCCGCAGGCCTCTGGGGCCAACGTCCTGACTTTC.

This sequence joins TRBV5-4 and TRBJ1-1; maybe TRBD1 (5 bases). The CDR3 has 16 residues. In germline, CDR1 is SGHNT, CDR2 YYREEE (reference sequence). Trimming took 4 bases from V and 5 from J, leaving 21 bases between them. CDR3 amino acids: CASSTGGFGRSTEAFF. CDR3 bases: TGTGCCAGCAGCACGGGGGGTTTCGGGAGAAGTACTGAAGCTTTCTTT.

This chain links TRBV4-3 with TRBJ2-3; D possibly uses TRBD1 or TRBD2 (6 bases each). Germline V lookup: CDR1 LGHNA, CDR2 YSLEER. The CDR3 contains 14 residues. V lost 4 bases, J lost 5 bases, and 13 bases lay in between. CDR3 region: CASSLSGAGDTQYF. The CDR3 DNA follows: TGCGCCAGCAGCCTTTCGGGGGCAGGAGATACGCAGTATTTT.

The chain combines TRBV18 with TRBJ2-7; a weak D match, TRBD2 (5 bases). V was pared by 4 bases and J by 3 bases, with 13 bases between. The V gene's germline CDR1 is KGHSH and CDR2 LQKENI. CDR3 length equals 14 residues. In DNA form, the CDR3 reads TGTGCCAGCTCACGGACTCCGACAAACTACGAGCAGTACTTC. It codes for CASSRTPTNYEQYF. Full variable domain (outside the CDR3, taken from reference TRBV18 and TRBJ2-7): NAGVMQNPRHLVRRRGQEARLRCSPMKGHSHVYWYRQLPEEGLKFMVYLQKENIIDESGMPKERFSAEFPKEGPSILRIQQVVRGDSAAYFCASSRTPTNYEQYFGPGTRLTVT.

This clone has just a few counts. The gene calls are TRBV5-1 and TRBJ2-2; D is unresolved. Germline CDR1 is SGHRS and CDR2 is YFSETQ. The ends were cut back, 3 bases at V and 0 bases at J, with 12 bases in the middle. The CDR3 has 16 residues. The CDR3 DNA reads as TGCGCCAGCAGCTGGGCAGCCCTCACGAACACCGGGGAGCTGTTTTTT. It is translated as CASSWAALTNTGELFF.